Following are 23 T cell receptor beta chains from one sample sequenced in a study of blood T cell repertoires in COVID-19. Produced via immunoSEQ multiplex PCR; TCRdb's table is partial and in-frame only. The sample consists of some 360,000 clones, roughly 86% of them appearing once. The sample taken for sequencing was peripheral blood. Receptor source: a woman aged 60-70 years with COVID-19, enrolled during active disease.

This chain joins TRBV15 and TRBJ1-2, with 12 bases matching TRBD1. The CDR3 runs 14 residues. Germline CDR1 and CDR2: LNHNV and YYDKDF (reference sequence). Trimming removed 6 bases from V and 7 bases from J; junction bases left unmatched: 6. The CDR3 bases are TGTGCCACCAGTAGAACGGGACAGGGGGCTGGCTACACCTTC. Translation: CATSRTGQGAGYTF.

This rearrangement joins TRBV7-2 to TRBJ2-1; D is perhaps TRBD2 (7 bases). Germline lookup yields CDR1 SGHTA and CDR2 FQGNSA. The V end lost 6 bases, the J end lost 6 bases, and 24 bases lay between the germline ends. CDR3 length: 17 amino acids. The CDR3 region has the DNA TGTGCCAGCAGACCCCGAGGGGGTGGGGGGGCCTCCAATGAGCAGTTCTTC. Amino acid sequence: CASRPRGGGGASNEQFF.

The chain has TRBV20-1 and TRBJ2-5; 10 bases align to TRBD2. Unmatched junction bases numbered 5, after V lost 3 bases and J lost 4 bases. Germline V gene sequence: CDR1 DFQATT, CDR2 SNEGSKA (reference sequence). The CDR3 has 14 amino acids. CDR3 sequence reads: CSASLGLAVETQYF. For the CDR3, the DNA is TGCAGTGCTAGTCTTGGACTAGCGGTAGAGACCCAGTACTTC.

This chain links TRBV6-5 with TRBJ2-7; 7 bases fit TRBD1. The CDR3 consists of 13 residues. The ends lost 6 bases at V and 1 base at J; junction bases unmatched: 3. From germline, CDR1 is MNHEY and CDR2 SVGAGI. This chain's CDR3 is CASRGQKSYEQYF. The CDR3 DNA is TGTGCCAGCAGGGGACAGAAATCCTACGAGCAGTACTTC.

V and J are TRBV12-5 and TRBJ1-2; 8 positions agree with TRBD1. The CDR3 has 15 residues. V lost 5 bases, J lost 6 bases, and 11 bases stayed unmatched. The germline gives CDR1 LGHNT, CDR2 FRNRAP. The chain's CDR3 is CASGQRTGLLNGYTF. The CDR3 coding sequence is TGTGCTAGTGGTCAGAGGACAGGGCTTTTAAATGGCTACACCTTC.

DNA of the CDR3: TGTGCCAGCAGCGTTCGGGTTGGCGGGGGAGTGAACACCGGGGAGCTGTTTTTT. This translates into CASSVRVGGGVNTGELFF. The V and J genes are TRBV11-2 and TRBJ2-2, with 7 bases that match TRBD2. The V and J ends lost 5 bases and 1 base, in that order; junction bases with no gene match: 13. Germline CDR1 reads SGHAT; CDR2 reads FQNNGV. There are 18 residues in the CDR3.

The chain combines TRBV5-4 with TRBJ2-3, with 12 bases matching TRBD2. The V and J ends lost 0 bases and 5 bases, in that order; junction bases with no gene match: 1. The germline CDR1 and CDR2 sequences are SGHNT and YYREEE (reference sequence). The CDR3 loop spans 15 amino acids. In DNA, the CDR3 is TGTGCCAGCAGCTTGGGGGGACTAGCGGGAGATACGCAGTATTTT. Its translation is CASSLGGLAGDTQYF.

The chain combines TRBV18 with TRBJ1-6; 7 nucleotides match TRBD1. J was trimmed by 8 bases and V by 2 bases; bases with no gene match: 6. This CDR3 is 15 amino acids long. Looked up from germline, CDR1 is KGHSH and CDR2 is LQKENI. The CDR3 DNA is TGTGCCAGCTCACCATTCGGGACAGCCGATTCACCCCTCCACTTT. It translates to CASSPFGTADSPLHF.

The chain links TRBV5-1 to TRBJ1-3; the D gene is possibly TRBD1 (6 bases). The CDR3 has 16 amino acids. Germline V lookup: CDR1 SGHRS, CDR2 YFSETQ. V shed 0 bases and J shed 0 bases, with 10 bases lying between them. CDR3 nucleotide sequence: TGCGCCAGCAGCTTGGCCGGGACAAGCTCTGGAAACACCATATATTTT. Residues: CASSLAGTSSGNTIYF.

This chain uses TRBV19 with TRBJ1-4; D gene unclear. The germline V gene encodes CDR1 LNHDA and CDR2 SQIVND (reference sequence). This CDR3 spans 10 amino acids. Deletions cut 9 bases from V and 7 bases from J, with 6 bases between. This CDR3 reads CARAGEKLFF. As DNA, the CDR3 is TGTGCCAGGGCGGGTGAAAAACTGTTTTTT.

This chain connects TRBV3-1 (or the pseudogene TRBV3-2) to TRBJ2-5, with D possibly being TRBD2 (5 bases). Germline CDR1 reads LGHDT; CDR2 reads YNNKEL (reference sequence). This CDR3 comprises 16 residues. The V end lost 0 bases, the J end lost 4 bases, and 15 bases lay between the germline ends. The CDR3 region is CASSQDLLGELETQYF. The CDR3 DNA is TGTGCCAGCAGCCAAGATCTCCTCGGGGAACTAGAGACCCAGTACTTC.

This chain joins TRBV10-3 and TRBJ2-7; 10 bases are a match to TRBD2. CDR1 is ENHRY and CDR2 is SYGVKD in the germline V gene. With 5 bases clipped from V and 2 bases from J, the junction kept 6 bases outside the gene matches. The CDR3 contains 15 residues. The CDR3 nucleotides read TGTGCCATCAGTTATGAAAGCGGGGGGGCCTACGAGCAGTACTTC. This gives the protein CAISYESGGAYEQYF.

The rearrangement joins TRBV7-3 to TRBJ2-1; 8 bases line up with TRBD2. V lost 5 bases and J lost 1; bases outside the gene matches: 7. Germline CDR1 reads SGHTA; CDR2 reads FQGTGA. The CDR3 is 16 amino acids. The CDR3 DNA is TGTGCCAGCAGCCATCCGGGGGGGATGTCCTACAATGAGCAGTTCTTC. Residues: CASSHPGGMSYNEQFF. Filled out from reference TRBV7-3 and TRBJ2-1, the complete variable domain reads GAGVSQTPSNKVTEKGKYVELRCDPISGHTALYWYRQSLGQGPEFLIYFQGTGAADDSGLPNDRFFAVRPEGSVSTLKIQRTERGDSAVYLCASSHPGGMSYNEQFFGPGTRLTVL.

This chain connects TRBV7-2 to TRBJ2-5, with 10 bases identical to TRBD1. The trim removed 8 bases at V and 5 bases at J, leaving 11 bases unmatched. The CDR3 runs 15 residues. CDR1 SGHTA and CDR2 FQGNSA come from the germline V gene. CDR3 region: CASAGQGNPVETQYF. In nucleotides, the CDR3 is TGTGCCAGCGCGGGACAGGGGAATCCCGTCGAGACCCAGTACTTC.

The gene calls are TRBV5-4 and TRBJ2-3, with 7 positions matching TRBD2. This CDR3 comprises 15 residues. Losses at the gene ends were 3 bases for V and 7 bases for J; bases not matched to a gene: 11. CDR1 and CDR2 (germline): SGHNT, YYREEE (reference sequence). CDR3 protein: CASSSPLGGGNTQYF. As DNA, the CDR3 is TGTGCCAGCAGCTCCCCCCTTGGCGGGGGAAATACGCAGTATTTT.

J is TRBJ2-7 and V is TRBV7-6, with D unclear. V was pared by 5 bases and J by 5 bases, with 13 bases between. The CDR3 totals 13 residues. CDR1 and CDR2 from the germline V gene are SGHVS and FNYEAQ. CDR3 in amino acids: CASSRRLGDEQYF. The CDR3 region has the DNA TGTGCCAGCAGCCGGCGGCTTGGCGACGAGCAGTACTTC.

The rearrangement joins TRBV10-1 to TRBJ1-3; 7 bases align to TRBD1. CDR1 is WNHNN and CDR2 is SYGVQD in the germline V gene (reference sequence). The CDR3 runs to 13 residues. V gave up 10 bases and J gave up 0 bases; unmatched junction bases: 3. As DNA, the CDR3 is TGCGCCAAGGGGGCAGGCTCTGGAAACACCATATATTTT. Its translation: CAKGAGSGNTIYF.

This sequence joins TRBV15 and TRBJ2-3, with TRBD2 identical over 15 bases. CDR1 is LNHNV, CDR2 YYDKDF, per germline (reference sequence). V lost 3 bases and J lost 3; bases outside the gene matches: 1. The CDR3 is made up of 16 amino acids. In DNA, the CDR3 is TGTGCCACCAGCAGGGGGACTAGCGGGGGGACAGATACGCAGTATTTT. The encoded protein is CATSRGTSGGTDTQYF.

The J gene is TRBJ2-1, the V gene TRBV11-2; 11 bases match TRBD2. Germline loops: CDR1 SGHAT, CDR2 FQNNGV. V lost 5 bases, J lost 11 bases, and 11 bases stayed unmatched. The CDR3 sequence is 15 residues long. The CDR3 nucleotides read TGTGCCAGCAGCAATATAGCGGGGGGGCGGCCGAAGCAGTTCTTC. This translates into CASSNIAGGRPKQFF.

This clone was seen only once. The genes are TRBV5-1 and TRBJ2-3, with unresolved D. The CDR3 has 16 residues. The germline V gene has CDR1 SGHRS and CDR2 YFSETQ. The V end was cut by 3 bases, the J end by 2 bases, with 16 bases between. CDR3 DNA: TGCGCCAGCAGCTCATCCCGGGTCGTACTCACAGATACGCAGTATTTT. Its translation is CASSSSRVVLTDTQYF. Using reference TRBV5-1 and TRBJ2-3 for the parts outside the CDR3, the full variable domain is KAGVTQTPRYLIKTRGQQVTLSCSPISGHRSVSWYQQTPGQGLQFLFEYFSETQRNKGNFPGRFSGRQFSNSRSEMNVSTLELGDSALYLCASSSSRVVLTDTQYFGPGTRLTVL.

The chain recombines TRBV7-9 with TRBJ1-6; unclear D gene. The V end was cut by 5 bases, the J end by 9 bases, with 11 bases between. Looked up from germline, CDR1 is SEHNR and CDR2 is FQNEAQ (reference sequence). The CDR3 totals 13 residues. This CDR3 is CASSTTNPSPLHF. CDR3 bases: TGTGCCAGCAGCACAACAAATCCTTCACCCCTCCACTTT. Combining the CDR3 with reference TRBV7-9 and TRBJ1-6 gives the whole variable domain DTGVSQNPRHKITKRGQNVTFRCDPISEHNRLYWYRQTLGQGPEFLTYFQNEAQLEKSRLLSDRFSAERPKGSFSTLEIQRTEQGDSAMYLCASSTTNPSPLHFGNGTRLTVT.

V gene TRBV18 combines with J gene TRBJ2-3; D not certain. This CDR3 region has 13 residues. V lost 2 bases and J 4 bases, leaving 7 bases between the germline ends. Germline CDR1 KGHSH, CDR2 LQKENI. CDR3 in amino acids: CASSPSPPDTQYF. As DNA, the CDR3 is TGTGCCAGCTCACCATCTCCTCCAGATACGCAGTATTTT.

The rearrangement links TRBV19 to TRBJ2-7, with D perhaps matching TRBD1 (5 bases). Germline CDR1 is LNHDA and CDR2 is SQIVND (reference sequence). The CDR3 totals 13 residues. Deletions cut 6 bases from V and 2 bases from J, with 11 bases between. The CDR3 spells CASSGHATYEQYF. CDR3 sequence (DNA): TGTGCCAGTAGCGGACACGCCACCTACGAGCAGTACTTC.